A single T cell receptor (beta chain) is shown here with its context. Its antigen is as yet unknown. Method: immunoSEQ multiplex PCR; TCRdb's copy keeps in-frame clones and lacks some. The sample records about 160,000 clones, about 92% being singletons. The data are from a study of T cell responses to AZD1222 COVID-19 vaccine. General observations from the study: Along spike, vaccine-associated CD4 TCRs were found throughout, with dominance at 160-218 and 743-854.

The CDR3 spans 15 residues. CDR1 and CDR2 from the germline V gene are MGHRA and YSYEKL. Trimming at V came to 2 bases and at J to 4 bases, leaving 6 bases not matched to a gene. This chain uses TRBV4-1 with TRBJ2-7; 9 bases are shared with TRBD2. The source was peripheral blood, collected 28 days after the second AZD1222 dose. The receptor's source is an adult who received the AZD1222 COVID-19 vaccine. The CDR3 DNA sequence: TGCGCCAGCAGCCAAAGGAGCGGGAGGCCGTACGAGCAGTACTTC. Translation: CASSQRSGRPYEQYF.